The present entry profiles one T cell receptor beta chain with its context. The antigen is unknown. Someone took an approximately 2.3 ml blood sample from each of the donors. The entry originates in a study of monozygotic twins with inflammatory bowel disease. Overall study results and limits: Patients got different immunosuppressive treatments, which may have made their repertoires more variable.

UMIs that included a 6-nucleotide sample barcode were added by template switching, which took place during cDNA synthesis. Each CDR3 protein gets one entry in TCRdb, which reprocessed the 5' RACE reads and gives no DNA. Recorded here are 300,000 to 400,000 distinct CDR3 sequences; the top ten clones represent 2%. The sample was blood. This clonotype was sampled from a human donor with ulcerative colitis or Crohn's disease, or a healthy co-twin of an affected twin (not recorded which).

CDR3 sequence reads: CASSSTGTGFYDQYF. V usage is TRBV7-2 and J usage is TRBJ2-7; TCRdb outputs TRBD1, but without DNA this stays unchecked. The germline CDR1 and CDR2 sequences are SGHTA and FQGNSA. The length of the CDR3 is 15 residues.